This paragraph reports one TCR beta chain. Assay used: immunoSEQ multiplex PCR; TCRdb lists only in-frame clones, some missing. This sample has 150,000 to 200,000 clones, with over 75% found just once. This sample was included in a study of blood T cell repertoires in COVID-19. About the study: Samples came from the United States, Italy and Spain, spanning acute and convalescent COVID-19.

The CDR3 is 15 residues long. V lost 2 bases, J lost 0 bases, and 1 base stayed unmatched. Germline CDR1 and CDR2: SGHKS and YYEKEE (reference sequence). This clonotype was sampled from a woman younger than 35 who had recovered from COVID-19. Sample: PBMCs or T cells enriched from blood (not recorded which). This rearrangement joins TRBV5-5 to TRBJ2-2; 7 bases agree with TRBD1. CDR3 in amino acids: CASSFGTANTGELFF. Written as DNA, the CDR3 is TGTGCCAGCAGCTTCGGGACAGCGAACACCGGGGAGCTGTTTTTT.